Listed here are 17 T cell receptor beta chains from one sample, sequenced in a study of shared clonotypes between healthy human individuals. Here immunoSEQ multiplex PCR was the method, and the copy in TCRdb shows in-frame clones only, minus some. In the table there are 850,000 to 1,200,000 clones, approximately 72% of which are singletons. The sample consisted of memory CD4+ T cells sorted from blood. Subset here: CD45RA-negative fraction. The receptors were gathered from a man aged 18-30 years in good health.

V and J are TRBV28 and TRBJ2-3, with 9 bases matching TRBD2. The V gene end was trimmed by 3 bases and the J gene end by 2 bases; junction bases not matched to a gene: 15. The CDR3 has 19 amino acids. Germline-derived CDR1 and CDR2 are MDHEN and SYDVKM. The CDR3 coding sequence is TGTGCCAGCAGTTTGGTGAGGTCTAGCGGGGCGAGGGTCACAGATACGCAGTATTTT. Its translation is CASSLVRSSGARVTDTQYF.

The CDR3: CASSPWTGQETQYF. CDR3 coding DNA: TGTGCCAGTAGTCCGTGGACAGGTCAAGAGACCCAGTACTTC. This chain uses TRBV19 with TRBJ2-5; 7 bases are a match to TRBD1. The CDR3 has 14 residues. V dropped 5 bases and J dropped 2; count of bases not matched to a gene: 5. Germline values: CDR1 LNHDA, CDR2 SQIVND (reference sequence). The full variable domain, in which reference TRBV19 and TRBJ2-5 provide the parts outside the CDR3, is DGGITQSPKYLFRKEGQNVTLSCEQNLNHDAMYWYRQDPGQGLRLIYYSQIVNDFQKGDIAEGYSVSREKKESFPLTVTSAQKNPTAFYLCASSPWTGQETQYFGPGTRLLVL.

The genes are TRBV5-1 and TRBJ2-1; no definite D call. Trimming shortened V by 4 bases and J by 2 bases, and 7 bases separated the two germline ends. Germline V gene lookup returns CDR1 SGHRS and CDR2 YFSETQ. This CDR3 has 13 residues. CDR3 sequence: CASSPATYNEQFF. In DNA form, the CDR3 reads TGCGCCAGCAGCCCGGCTACCTACAATGAGCAGTTCTTC.

The chain is built from TRBV5-4 and TRBJ2-5; D gene unclear. Germline CDR1 and CDR2: SGHNT and YYREEE (reference sequence). Trimming left V 4 bases short and J 3 bases short, with 13 bases between. This CDR3 is 14 amino acids long. The CDR3, as DNA: TGTGCCAGCAGCCCACGAGGCGCGGAAGAGACCCAGTACTTC. Its translation: CASSPRGAEETQYF.

This clone appeared a single time. The V gene is TRBV19, the J gene TRBJ1-5; D ambiguous. V lost 3 bases to trimming and J lost 4 bases, with 16 bases between them. CDR3 size: 16 residues. The V gene's germline CDR1 is LNHDA and CDR2 SQIVND (reference sequence). CDR3 loop: CASSIARAATNQPQHF. DNA of the CDR3: TGTGCCAGTAGTATTGCTCGGGCCGCGACTAATCAGCCCCAGCATTTT.

The chain has TRBV29-1 and TRBJ2-3; D perhaps matches TRBD1 (6 bases). The CDR3 totals 14 residues. The germline V gene has CDR1 SQVTM and CDR2 ANQGSEA. With 6 bases removed from V and 0 bases from J, the gap between germline ends came to 13 bases. CDR3 protein: CSVLQGMSTDTQYF. The CDR3 nucleotides are TGCAGCGTGTTGCAGGGGATGAGCACAGATACGCAGTATTTT.

The chain combines TRBV5-1 with TRBJ2-5; a weak D match, TRBD2 (6 bases). The V and J ends lost 2 bases and 1 base respectively, with 12 bases between them. The CDR3 has 15 residues. The germline V gene has CDR1 SGHRS and CDR2 YFSETQ. CDR3 region: CASSLLGLSQETQYF. CDR3 nucleotides: TGCGCCAGCAGCTTATTGGGACTCTCCCAAGAGACCCAGTACTTC.

The table lists this clone with a few counts. The sample holds other DNA sequences that translate to the same CDR3. The chain joins TRBV5-1 to TRBJ1-4; D perhaps matches TRBD1 (5 bases). The CDR3 spans 14 residues. Germline CDR1 reads SGHRS; CDR2 reads YFSETQ. With 5 bases removed from V and 4 bases from J, the gap between germline ends came to 12 bases. The CDR3: CASSSRDGNEKLFF. The CDR3 DNA is TGCGCCAGCAGTTCCCGGGACGGTAATGAAAAACTGTTTTTT. Variable domain in full (rest from reference TRBV5-1 and TRBJ1-4): KAGVTQTPRYLIKTRGQQVTLSCSPISGHRSVSWYQQTPGQGLQFLFEYFSETQRNKGNFPGRFSGRQFSNSRSEMNVSTLELGDSALYLCASSSRDGNEKLFFGSGTQLSVL.

V usage is TRBV4-3 and J usage is TRBJ2-2; the match to TRBD2 covers 8 bases. With 1 base clipped from V and 4 bases from J, the junction kept 8 bases outside the gene matches. The CDR3 is 17 amino acids. From germline, CDR1 is LGHNA and CDR2 YSLEER. CDR3: CASSQGVREGITGELFF. The CDR3 coding sequence is TGCGCCAGCAGCCAAGGAGTCCGGGAGGGGATCACCGGGGAGCTGTTTTTT.

J is TRBJ1-2 and V is TRBV20-1; no firm D call. Germline V gene sequence: CDR1 DFQATT, CDR2 SNEGSKA (reference sequence). Between the trimmed V and J ends, which lost 3 bases and 7 bases, there was a span of 9 bases. The CDR3 totals 11 residues. This CDR3 reads CSASRQPGYTF. In DNA form, the CDR3 reads TGCAGTGCTAGTCGGCAGCCTGGCTACACCTTC.

This clone was seen a handful of times. The chain recombines TRBV1 with TRBJ2-3; the table gives TRBD2 as D, unverified against the DNA. TRBV1 is deemed a pseudogene. This CDR3 spans 17 amino acids. Here the CDR3 DNA reads TGCACCAGCAGCCAAGATACTAGCGGGCCCCTGAAGGATACGCAGTATTTT. It specifies CTSSQDTSGPLKDTQYF.

The chain uses TRBV5-8 and TRBJ2-7; tentatively, D is TRBD2 (5 bases). Germline V gene data show CDR1 as SGHTS and CDR2 as YDEGEE. V was clipped by 0 bases and J by 7 bases, with 11 bases between them. This CDR3 comprises 13 residues. The CDR3 protein is CASSLVDGEEQYF. CDR3 DNA: TGTGCCAGCAGCTTGGTAGATGGGGAGGAGCAGTACTTC.

The chain uses TRBV15 and TRBJ2-7; TRBD2 agrees at 13 bases. With 8 bases clipped from V and 4 bases from J, the junction kept 8 bases outside the gene matches. The CDR3 runs to 15 residues. Germline V CDR1 and CDR2: LNHNV, YYDKDF (reference sequence). CDR3 sequence (DNA): TGTGCCACCTCCCATGGGGGACTAGCGGGGTACGAGCAGTACTTC. It encodes CATSHGGLAGYEQYF.

The CDR3 DNA sequence: TGTGCCAGCAGCTTAGCGGACAGGGGTGGCTACACCTTC. Its protein is CASSLADRGGYTF. The V and J genes are TRBV7-2 and TRBJ1-2; 9 nucleotides align to TRBD1. V lost 0 bases and J lost 7; bases outside the gene matches: 0. Germline V gene sequence: CDR1 SGHTA, CDR2 FQGNSA. The CDR3 covers 13 residues.

This clone was detected only once. Distinct nucleotide sequences in the sample also encode this CDR3. This chain links TRBV5-1 with TRBJ2-5, with D possibly matching TRBD1 (6 bases). This CDR3 spans 13 amino acids. Per germline, CDR1 SGHRS and CDR2 YFSETQ. V was pared by 4 bases and J by 5 bases, with 12 bases between. CDR3 DNA: TGCGCCAGCAGCCCACAGGGACGGGAGACCCAGTACTTC. Amino acid sequence: CASSPQGRETQYF.

The chain combines TRBV27 with TRBJ1-6; 7 bases match TRBD1. The CDR3 loop spans 14 amino acids. Germline values: CDR1 MNHEY, CDR2 SMNVEV (reference sequence). Trimming at V came to 6 bases and at J to 7 bases, leaving 6 bases not matched to a gene. The chain's CDR3 is CASRRDSWNSPLHF. The CDR3 nucleotides are TGTGCCAGCAGGAGGGACAGTTGGAATTCACCCCTCCACTTT.

This chain's CDR3 is CASSIAAGPQHF. The CDR3 DNA reads TGTGCCAGTAGTATAGCGGCGGGGCCCCAGCATTTT. V usage is TRBV19 and J usage is TRBJ1-5; unclear D gene. The CDR3 consists of 12 residues. Germline loops: CDR1 LNHDA, CDR2 SQIVND (reference sequence). V lost 1 base and J lost 9, with 7 bases in between.